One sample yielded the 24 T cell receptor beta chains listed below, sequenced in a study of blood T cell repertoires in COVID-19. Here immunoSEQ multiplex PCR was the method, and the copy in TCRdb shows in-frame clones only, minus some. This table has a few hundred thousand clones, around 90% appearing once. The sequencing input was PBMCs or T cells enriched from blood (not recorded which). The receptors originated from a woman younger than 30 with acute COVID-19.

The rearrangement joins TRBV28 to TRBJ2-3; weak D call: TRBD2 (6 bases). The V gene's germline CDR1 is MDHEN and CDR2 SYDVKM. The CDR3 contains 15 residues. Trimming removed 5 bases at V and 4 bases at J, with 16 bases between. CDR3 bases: TGTGCCAGCAGTCAGGGACTTGCCCCGGCAGATACGCAGTATTTT. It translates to CASSQGLAPADTQYF.

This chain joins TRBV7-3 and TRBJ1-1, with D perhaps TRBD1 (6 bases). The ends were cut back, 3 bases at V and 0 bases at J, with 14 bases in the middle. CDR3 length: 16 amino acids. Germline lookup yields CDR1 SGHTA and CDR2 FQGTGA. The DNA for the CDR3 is TGTGCCAGCAGCTTGAGACCGGACAGTCTGAACACTGAAGCTTTCTTT. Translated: CASSLRPDSLNTEAFF. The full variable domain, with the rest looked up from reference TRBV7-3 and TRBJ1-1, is GAGVSQTPSNKVTEKGKYVELRCDPISGHTALYWYRQSLGQGPEFLIYFQGTGAADDSGLPNDRFFAVRPEGSVSTLKIQRTERGDSAVYLCASSLRPDSLNTEAFFGQGTRLTVV.

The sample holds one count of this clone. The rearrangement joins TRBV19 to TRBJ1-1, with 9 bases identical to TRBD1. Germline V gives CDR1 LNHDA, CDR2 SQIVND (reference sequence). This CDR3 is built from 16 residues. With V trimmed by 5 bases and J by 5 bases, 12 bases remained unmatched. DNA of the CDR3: TGTGCCAGTAGTCCCACCGGGACAGGGATTCAGACTGAAGCTTTCTTT. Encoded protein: CASSPTGTGIQTEAFF.

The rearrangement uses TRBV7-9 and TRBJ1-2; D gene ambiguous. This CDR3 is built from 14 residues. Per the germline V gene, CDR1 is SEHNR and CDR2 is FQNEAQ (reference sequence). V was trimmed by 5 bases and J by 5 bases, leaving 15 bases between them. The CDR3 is CASSARSEGYGYTF. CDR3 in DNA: TGTGCCAGCAGCGCCCGATCCGAGGGATATGGCTACACCTTC.

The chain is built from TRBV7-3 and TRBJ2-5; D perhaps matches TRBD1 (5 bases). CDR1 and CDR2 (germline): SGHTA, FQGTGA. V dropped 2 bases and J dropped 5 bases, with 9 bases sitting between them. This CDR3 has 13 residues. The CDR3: CASSLGAGETQYF. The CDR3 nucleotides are TGTGCCAGCAGCTTAGGGGCCGGGGAGACCCAGTACTTC.

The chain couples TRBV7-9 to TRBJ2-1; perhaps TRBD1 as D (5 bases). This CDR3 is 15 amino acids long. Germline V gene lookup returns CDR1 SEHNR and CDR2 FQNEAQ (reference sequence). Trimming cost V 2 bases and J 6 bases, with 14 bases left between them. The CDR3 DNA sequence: TGTGCCAGCAGCTTACGGTTGAGAAGGGGCAATGAGCAGTTCTTC. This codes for CASSLRLRRGNEQFF.

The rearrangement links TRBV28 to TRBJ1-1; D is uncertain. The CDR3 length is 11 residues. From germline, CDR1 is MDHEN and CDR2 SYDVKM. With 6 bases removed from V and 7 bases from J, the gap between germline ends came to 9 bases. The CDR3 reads CASRTSVEAFF. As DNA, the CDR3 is TGTGCCAGCAGGACGAGCGTTGAAGCTTTCTTT.

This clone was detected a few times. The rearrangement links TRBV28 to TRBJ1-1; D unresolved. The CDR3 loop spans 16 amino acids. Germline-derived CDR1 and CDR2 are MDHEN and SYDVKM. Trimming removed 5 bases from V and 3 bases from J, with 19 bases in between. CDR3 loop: CASSVGGIPVDTEAFF. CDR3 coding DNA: TGTGCCAGCAGTGTAGGCGGGATCCCGGTGGACACTGAAGCTTTCTTT.

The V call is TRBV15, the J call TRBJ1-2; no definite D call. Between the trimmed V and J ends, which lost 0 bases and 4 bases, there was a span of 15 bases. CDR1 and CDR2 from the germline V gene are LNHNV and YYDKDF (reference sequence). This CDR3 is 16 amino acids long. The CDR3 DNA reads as TGTGCCACCAGCAGAGACTCCCGGGGAGGGAGCTATGGCTACACCTTC. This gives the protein CATSRDSRGGSYGYTF.

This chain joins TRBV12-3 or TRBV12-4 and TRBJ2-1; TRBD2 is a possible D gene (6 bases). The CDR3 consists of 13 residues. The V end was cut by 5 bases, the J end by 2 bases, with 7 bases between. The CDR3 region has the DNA TGTGCCAGCAGTCGCGGGGCCTACAATGAGCAGTTCTTC. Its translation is CASSRGAYNEQFF.

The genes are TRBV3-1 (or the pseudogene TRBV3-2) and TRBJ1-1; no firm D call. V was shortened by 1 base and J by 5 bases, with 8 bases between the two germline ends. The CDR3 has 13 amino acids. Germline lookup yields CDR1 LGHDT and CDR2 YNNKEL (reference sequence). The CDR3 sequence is CASSQAAGTEAFF. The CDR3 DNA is TGTGCCAGCAGCCAAGCAGCGGGGACTGAAGCTTTCTTT.

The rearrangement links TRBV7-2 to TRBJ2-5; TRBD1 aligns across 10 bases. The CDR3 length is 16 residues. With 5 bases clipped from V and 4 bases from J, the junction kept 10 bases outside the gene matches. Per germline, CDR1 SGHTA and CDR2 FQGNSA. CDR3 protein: CASSLIGTGVPETQYF. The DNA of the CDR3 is TGTGCCAGCAGCCTCATCGGGACAGGGGTCCCAGAGACCCAGTACTTC.

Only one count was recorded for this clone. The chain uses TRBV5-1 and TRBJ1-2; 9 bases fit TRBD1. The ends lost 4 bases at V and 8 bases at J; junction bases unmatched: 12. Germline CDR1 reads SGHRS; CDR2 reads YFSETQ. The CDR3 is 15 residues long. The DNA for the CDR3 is TGCGCCAGCAGCCCCGGGGACAGGGCGGTTTGGGGCTACACCTTC. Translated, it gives CASSPGDRAVWGYTF.

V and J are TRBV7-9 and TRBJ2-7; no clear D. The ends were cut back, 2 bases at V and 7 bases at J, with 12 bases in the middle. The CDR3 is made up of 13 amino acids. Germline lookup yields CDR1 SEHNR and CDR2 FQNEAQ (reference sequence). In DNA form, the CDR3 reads TGTGCCAGCAGCTTAAGTGAGTCGTGGGAGCAGTACTTC. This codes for CASSLSESWEQYF.

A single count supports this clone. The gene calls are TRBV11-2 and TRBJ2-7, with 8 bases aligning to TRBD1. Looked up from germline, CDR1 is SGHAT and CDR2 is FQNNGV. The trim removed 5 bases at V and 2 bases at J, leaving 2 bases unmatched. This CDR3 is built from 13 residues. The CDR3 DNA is TGTGCCAGCAGCCAGGACAGGGCCTACGAGCAGTACTTC. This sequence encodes CASSQDRAYEQYF.

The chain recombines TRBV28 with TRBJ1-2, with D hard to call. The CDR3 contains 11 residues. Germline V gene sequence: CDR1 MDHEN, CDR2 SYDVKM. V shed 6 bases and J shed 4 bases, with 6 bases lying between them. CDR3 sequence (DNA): TGTGCCAGCAGGGCTTTCTATGGCTACACCTTC. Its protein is CASRAFYGYTF.

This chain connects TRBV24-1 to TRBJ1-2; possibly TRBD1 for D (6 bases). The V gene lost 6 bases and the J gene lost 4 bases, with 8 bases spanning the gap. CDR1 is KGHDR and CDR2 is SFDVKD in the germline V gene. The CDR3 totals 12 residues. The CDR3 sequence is CATSPDSYGYTF. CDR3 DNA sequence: TGTGCCACCAGTCCGGACAGCTATGGCTACACCTTC.

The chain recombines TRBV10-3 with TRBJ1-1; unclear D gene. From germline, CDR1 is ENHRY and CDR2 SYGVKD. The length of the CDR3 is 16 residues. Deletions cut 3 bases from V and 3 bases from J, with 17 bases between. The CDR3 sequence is CAISESPGRRDTEAFF. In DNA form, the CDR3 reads TGTGCCATCAGTGAATCCCCGGGTCGGAGGGACACTGAAGCTTTCTTT.

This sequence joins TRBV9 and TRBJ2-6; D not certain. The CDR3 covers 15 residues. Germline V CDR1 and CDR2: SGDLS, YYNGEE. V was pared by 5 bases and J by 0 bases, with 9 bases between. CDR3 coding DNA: TGTGCCAGCAGGCTCCGAGACTCTGGGGCCAACGTCCTGACTTTC. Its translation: CASRLRDSGANVLTF.

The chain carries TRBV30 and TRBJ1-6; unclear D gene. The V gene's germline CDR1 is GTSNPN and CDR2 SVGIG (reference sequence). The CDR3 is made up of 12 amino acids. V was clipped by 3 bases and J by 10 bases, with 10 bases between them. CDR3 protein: CAWRRRESPLHF. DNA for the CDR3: TGTGCCTGGAGGAGGAGGGAGTCACCCCTCCACTTT. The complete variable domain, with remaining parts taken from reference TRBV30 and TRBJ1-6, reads SQTIHQWPATLVQPVGSPLSLECTVEGTSNPNLYWYRQAAGRGLQLLFYSVGIGQISSEVPQNLSASRPQDRQFILSSKKLLLSDSGFYLCAWRRRESPLHFGNGTRLTVT.

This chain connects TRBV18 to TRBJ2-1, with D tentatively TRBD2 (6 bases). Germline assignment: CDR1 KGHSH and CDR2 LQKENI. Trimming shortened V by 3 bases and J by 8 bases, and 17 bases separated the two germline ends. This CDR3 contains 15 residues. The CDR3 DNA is TGTGCCAGCTCACCGGGACTGAGTACGATCTATGAGCAGTTCTTC. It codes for CASSPGLSTIYEQFF.

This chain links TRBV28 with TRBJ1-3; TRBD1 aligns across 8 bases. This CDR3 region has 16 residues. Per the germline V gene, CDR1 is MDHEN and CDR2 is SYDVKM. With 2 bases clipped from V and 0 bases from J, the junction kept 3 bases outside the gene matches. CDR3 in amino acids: CASSLDRGPSGNTIYF. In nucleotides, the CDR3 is TGTGCCAGCAGTTTAGACAGGGGACCCTCTGGAAACACCATATATTTT.

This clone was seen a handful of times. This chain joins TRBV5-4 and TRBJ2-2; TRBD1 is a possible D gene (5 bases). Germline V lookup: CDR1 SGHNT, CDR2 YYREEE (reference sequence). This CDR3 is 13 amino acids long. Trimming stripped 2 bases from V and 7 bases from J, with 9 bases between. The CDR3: CASSLKGIGELFF. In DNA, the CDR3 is TGTGCCAGCAGCTTAAAGGGGATCGGGGAGCTGTTTTTT.

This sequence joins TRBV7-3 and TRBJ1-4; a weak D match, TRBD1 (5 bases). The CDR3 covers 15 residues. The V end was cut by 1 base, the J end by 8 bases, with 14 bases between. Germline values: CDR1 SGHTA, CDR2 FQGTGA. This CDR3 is CASSLNGRASEKLFF. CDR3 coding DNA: TGTGCCAGCAGCTTAAACGGCAGGGCGTCAGAAAAACTGTTTTTT.